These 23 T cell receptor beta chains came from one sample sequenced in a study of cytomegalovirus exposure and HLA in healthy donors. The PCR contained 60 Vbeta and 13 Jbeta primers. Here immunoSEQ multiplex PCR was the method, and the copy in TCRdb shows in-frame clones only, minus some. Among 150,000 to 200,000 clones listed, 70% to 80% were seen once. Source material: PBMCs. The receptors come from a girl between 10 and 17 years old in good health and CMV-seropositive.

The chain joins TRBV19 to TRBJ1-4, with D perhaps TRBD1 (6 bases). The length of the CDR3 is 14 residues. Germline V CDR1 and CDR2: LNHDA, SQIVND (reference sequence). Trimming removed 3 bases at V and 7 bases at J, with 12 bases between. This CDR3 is CASSIARGGEKLFF. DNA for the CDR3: TGTGCCAGTAGTATTGCCAGGGGTGGTGAAAAACTGTTTTTT.

The CDR3 loop is CASSLAAVGGASTDTQYF. CDR3 sequence (DNA): TGTGCCAGCAGCTTAGCTGCGGTAGGCGGGGCCAGCACAGATACGCAGTATTTT. V and J are TRBV7-2 and TRBJ2-3; tentatively, D is TRBD2 (6 bases). CDR3 size: 18 residues. V shed 0 bases and J shed 0 bases, with 16 bases lying between them. The germline V gene encodes CDR1 SGHTA and CDR2 FQGNSA.

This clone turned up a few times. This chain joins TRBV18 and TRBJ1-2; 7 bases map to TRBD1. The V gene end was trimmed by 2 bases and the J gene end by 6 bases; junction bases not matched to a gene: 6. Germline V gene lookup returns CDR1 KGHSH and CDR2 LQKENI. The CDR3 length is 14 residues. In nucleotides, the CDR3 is TGTGCCAGCTCACCAATGGCCACAGGGGATGGCTACACCTTC. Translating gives CASSPMATGDGYTF. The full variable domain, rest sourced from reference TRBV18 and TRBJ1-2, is NAGVMQNPRHLVRRRGQEARLRCSPMKGHSHVYWYRQLPEEGLKFMVYLQKENIIDESGMPKERFSAEFPKEGPSILRIQQVVRGDSAAYFCASSPMATGDGYTFGSGTRLTVV.

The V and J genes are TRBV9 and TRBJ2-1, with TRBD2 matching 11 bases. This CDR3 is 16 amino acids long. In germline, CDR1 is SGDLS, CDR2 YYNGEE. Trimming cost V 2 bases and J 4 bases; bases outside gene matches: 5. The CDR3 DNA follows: TGTGCCAGCAGCGTGGCGGTAGCGGGGGGGTACAATGAGCAGTTCTTC. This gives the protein CASSVAVAGGYNEQFF.

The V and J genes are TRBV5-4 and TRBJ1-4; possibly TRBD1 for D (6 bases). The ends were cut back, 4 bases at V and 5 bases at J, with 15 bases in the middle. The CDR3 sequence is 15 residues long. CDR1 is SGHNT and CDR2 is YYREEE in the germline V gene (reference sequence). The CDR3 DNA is TGTGCCAGCAGCAGGGACATCTCGATCAATGAAAAACTGTTTTTT. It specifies CASSRDISINEKLFF.

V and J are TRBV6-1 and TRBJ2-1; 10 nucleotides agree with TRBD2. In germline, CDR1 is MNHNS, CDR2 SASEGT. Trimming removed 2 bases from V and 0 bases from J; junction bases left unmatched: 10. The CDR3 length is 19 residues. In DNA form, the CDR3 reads TGTGCCAGCAGTGAACTAGCGGGGGCCCAACGAAGCTCCTACAATGAGCAGTTCTTC. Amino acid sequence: CASSELAGAQRSSYNEQFF.

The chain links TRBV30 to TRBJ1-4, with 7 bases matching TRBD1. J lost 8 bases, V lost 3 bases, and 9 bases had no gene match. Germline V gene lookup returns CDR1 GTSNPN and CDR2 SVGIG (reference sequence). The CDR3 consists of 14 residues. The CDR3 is CAWREGTEPEKLFF. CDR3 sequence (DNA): TGTGCCTGGAGGGAAGGGACAGAGCCCGAAAAACTGTTTTTT.

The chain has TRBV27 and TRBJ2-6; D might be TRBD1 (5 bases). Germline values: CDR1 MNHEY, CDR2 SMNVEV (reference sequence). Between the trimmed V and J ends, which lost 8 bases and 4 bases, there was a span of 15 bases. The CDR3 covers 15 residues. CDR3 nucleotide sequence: TGTGCCAGCGCCCTACAGGTCTCGGGGGCCAACGTCCTGACTTTC. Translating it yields CASALQVSGANVLTF.

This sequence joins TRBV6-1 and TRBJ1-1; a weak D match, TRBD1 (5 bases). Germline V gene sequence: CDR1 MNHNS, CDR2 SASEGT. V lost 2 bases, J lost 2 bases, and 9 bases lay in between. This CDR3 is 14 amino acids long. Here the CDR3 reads CASSERQLNTEAFF. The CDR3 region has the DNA TGTGCCAGCAGTGAAAGACAGCTAAACACTGAAGCTTTCTTT.

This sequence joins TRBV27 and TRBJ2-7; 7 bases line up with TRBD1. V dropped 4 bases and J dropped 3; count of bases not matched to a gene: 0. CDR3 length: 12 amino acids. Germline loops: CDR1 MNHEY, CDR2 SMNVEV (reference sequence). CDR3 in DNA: TGTGCCAGCAGTTGGACAGGCTACGAGCAGTACTTC. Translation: CASSWTGYEQYF.

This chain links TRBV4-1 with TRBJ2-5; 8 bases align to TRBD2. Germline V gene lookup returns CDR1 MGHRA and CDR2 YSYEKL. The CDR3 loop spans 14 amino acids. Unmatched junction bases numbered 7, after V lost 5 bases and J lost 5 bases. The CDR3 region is CASSLAGRGETQYF. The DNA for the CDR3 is TGCGCCAGCAGCTTAGCGGGGAGGGGGGAGACCCAGTACTTC.

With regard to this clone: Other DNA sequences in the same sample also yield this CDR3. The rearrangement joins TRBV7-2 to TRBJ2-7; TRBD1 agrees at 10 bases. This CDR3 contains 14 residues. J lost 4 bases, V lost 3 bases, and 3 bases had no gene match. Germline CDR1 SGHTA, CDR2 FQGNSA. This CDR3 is CASSLDRGAYEQYF. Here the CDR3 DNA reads TGTGCCAGCAGCTTGGACAGGGGGGCTTACGAGCAGTACTTC.

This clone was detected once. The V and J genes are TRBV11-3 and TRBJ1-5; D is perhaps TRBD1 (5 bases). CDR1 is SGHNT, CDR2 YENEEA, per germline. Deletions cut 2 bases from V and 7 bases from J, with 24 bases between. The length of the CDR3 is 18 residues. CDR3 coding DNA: TGTGCCAGCAGCTTAAGATTAGGCTTTGGGCAGGGAGGCCAGCCCCAGCATTTT. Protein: CASSLRLGFGQGGQPQHF.

The CDR3 DNA sequence: TGCGCCAGCACGCCATCAGGGGTCAACACTGAAGCTTTCTTT. Its translation is CASTPSGVNTEAFF. The rearrangement joins TRBV10-2 to TRBJ1-1; D is possibly TRBD1 (6 bases). Trimming pared 7 bases from V and 2 bases from J, leaving 14 bases between. This CDR3 has 14 residues. The germline V gene has CDR1 WSHSY and CDR2 SAAADI.

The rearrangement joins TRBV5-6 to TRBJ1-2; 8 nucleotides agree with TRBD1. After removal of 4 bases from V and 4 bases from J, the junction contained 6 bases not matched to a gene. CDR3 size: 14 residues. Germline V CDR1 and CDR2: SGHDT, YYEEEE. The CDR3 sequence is CASSLPGQVYGYTF. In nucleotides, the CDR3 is TGTGCCAGCAGCCTGCCGGGACAGGTCTATGGCTACACCTTC. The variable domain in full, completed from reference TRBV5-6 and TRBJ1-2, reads DAGVTQSPTHLIKTRGQQVTLRCSPKSGHDTVSWYQQALGQGPQFIFQYYEEEERQRGNFPDRFSGHQFPNYSSELNVNALLLGDSALYLCASSLPGQVYGYTFGSGTRLTVV.

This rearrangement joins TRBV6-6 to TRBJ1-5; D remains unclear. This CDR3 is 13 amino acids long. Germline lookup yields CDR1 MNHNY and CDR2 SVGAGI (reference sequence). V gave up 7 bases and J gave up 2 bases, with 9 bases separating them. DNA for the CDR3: TGTGCCAGCACCCTGGTAGGCAATCAGCCCCAGCATTTT. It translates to CASTLVGNQPQHF.

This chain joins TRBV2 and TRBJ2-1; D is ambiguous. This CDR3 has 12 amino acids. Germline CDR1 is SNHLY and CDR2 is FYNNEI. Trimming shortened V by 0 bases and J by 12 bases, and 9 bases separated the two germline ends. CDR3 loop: CASSEADLGQFF. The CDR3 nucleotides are TGTGCCAGCAGTGAAGCCGATCTCGGGCAGTTCTTC. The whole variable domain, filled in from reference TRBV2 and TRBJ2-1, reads EPEVTQTPSHQVTQMGQEVILRCVPISNHLYFYWYRQILGQKVEFLVSFYNNEISEKSEIFDDQFSVERPDGSNFTLKIRSTKLEDSAMYFCASSEADLGQFFGPGTRLTVL.

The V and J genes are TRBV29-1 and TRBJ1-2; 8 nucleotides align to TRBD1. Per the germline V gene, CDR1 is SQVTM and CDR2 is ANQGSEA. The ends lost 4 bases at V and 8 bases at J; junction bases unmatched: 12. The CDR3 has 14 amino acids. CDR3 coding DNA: TGCAGCGTTGCTGTATCAGGGGGCGCGAGCGGCTACACCTTC. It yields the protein CSVAVSGGASGYTF.

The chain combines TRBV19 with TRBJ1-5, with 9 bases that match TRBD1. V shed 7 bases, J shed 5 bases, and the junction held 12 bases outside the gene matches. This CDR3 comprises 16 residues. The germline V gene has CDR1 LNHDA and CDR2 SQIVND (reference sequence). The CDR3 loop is CASTPGADRGHQPQHF. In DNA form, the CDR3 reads TGTGCCAGTACCCCGGGGGCGGACAGGGGTCATCAGCCCCAGCATTTT.

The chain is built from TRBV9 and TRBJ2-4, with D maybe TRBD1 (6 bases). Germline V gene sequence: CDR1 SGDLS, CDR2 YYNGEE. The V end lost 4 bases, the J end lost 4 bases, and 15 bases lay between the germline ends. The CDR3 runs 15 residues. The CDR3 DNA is TGTGCCAGCAGCCTTTCCGGGACACTAAAAAACATTCAGTACTTC. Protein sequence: CASSLSGTLKNIQYF. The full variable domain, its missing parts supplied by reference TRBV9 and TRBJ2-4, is DSGVTQTPKHLITATGQRVTLRCSPRSGDLSVYWYQQSLDQGLQFLIQYYNGEERAKGNILERFSAQQFPDLHSELNLSSLELGDSALYFCASSLSGTLKNIQYFGAGTRLSVL.

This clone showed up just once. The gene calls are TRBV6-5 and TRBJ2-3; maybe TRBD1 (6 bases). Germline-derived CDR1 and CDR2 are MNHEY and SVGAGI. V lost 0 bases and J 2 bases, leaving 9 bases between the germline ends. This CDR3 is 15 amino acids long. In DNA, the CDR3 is TGTGCCAGCAGTTACTCAAGGGACACCACAGATACGCAGTATTTT. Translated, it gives CASSYSRDTTDTQYF.

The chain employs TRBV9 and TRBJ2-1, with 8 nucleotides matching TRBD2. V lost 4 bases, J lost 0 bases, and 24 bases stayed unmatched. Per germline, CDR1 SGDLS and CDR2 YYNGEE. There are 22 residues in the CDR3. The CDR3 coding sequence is TGTGCCAGCAGCACTCCCAGAAAGGGACTAGAGGGTGGTATGAGCTCCTACAATGAGCAGTTCTTC. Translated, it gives CASSTPRKGLEGGMSSYNEQFF.

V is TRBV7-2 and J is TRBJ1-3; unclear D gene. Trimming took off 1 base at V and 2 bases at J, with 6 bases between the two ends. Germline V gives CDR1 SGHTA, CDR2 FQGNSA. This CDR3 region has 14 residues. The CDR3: CASSLDPAGNTIYF. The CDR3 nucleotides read TGTGCCAGCAGCTTAGATCCGGCTGGAAACACCATATATTTT.